Listed below are T cell receptor beta chains from one sample, sequenced in a study of cytomegalovirus exposure and HLA in healthy donors. Method: immunoSEQ multiplex PCR; TCRdb's copy keeps in-frame clones and lacks some. The table includes 100,000 to 150,000 clones, 74% detected once. The specimen sequenced was PBMCs. The receptors were gathered from a woman between 50 and 59 years old in good health and CMV-seropositive. The CDR3 runs from the conserved cysteine through the conserved F or W. The order of the fields is clone size, D gene, V gene, CDR3 length, J gene, CDR3 DNA, CDR3 protein. D genes are given only for firm matches. The size entry is marked missing in some rows and otherwise reads once, few, many or a size class.

clone_size: .; d_call: .; v_call: TRBV7-9; cdr3_length: 17; j_call: TRBJ1-2; cdr3_nt: TGTGCCAGCACCCCCCCGGACAGCCTAAGATTCAACTATGGCTACACCTTC; cdr3_aa: CASTPPDSLRFNYGYTF
clone_size: few; d_call: TRBD1; v_call: TRBV7-2; cdr3_length: 15; j_call: TRBJ2-7; cdr3_nt: TGTGCCAGCAGCTTAGTTGCAGGAGCCGGGACAGGGCAGTACTTC; cdr3_aa: CASSLVAGAGTGQYF
clone_size: .; d_call: .; v_call: TRBV19; cdr3_length: 12; j_call: TRBJ2-5; cdr3_nt: TGTGCCAGCCAAGGAGGGGAAGAGACCCAGTACTTC; cdr3_aa: CASQGGEETQYF
clone_size: .; d_call: .; v_call: TRBV2; cdr3_length: 16; j_call: TRBJ2-5; cdr3_nt: TGTGCCAGCAGTGAAGCCTTCCAGGGCCTACAAGAGACCCAGTACTTC; cdr3_aa: CASSEAFQGLQETQYF
clone_size: few; d_call: .; v_call: TRBV7-9; cdr3_length: 14; j_call: TRBJ1-6; cdr3_nt: TGTGCCAGCAGCTTTCCGGGAGATAATTCACCCCTCCACTTT; cdr3_aa: CASSFPGDNSPLHF
clone_size: .; d_call: .; v_call: TRBV18; cdr3_length: 15; j_call: TRBJ2-2; cdr3_nt: TGTGCCAGCTCCCCACGACAGGGAGGCACCGGGGAGCTGTTTTTT; cdr3_aa: CASSPRQGGTGELFF
clone_size: .; d_call: .; v_call: TRBV4-1; cdr3_length: 15; j_call: TRBJ1-4; cdr3_nt: TGCGCCAGCAGCCACGGTCAGGGATCGAGGGAAAAACTGTTTTTT; cdr3_aa: CASSHGQGSREKLFF
clone_size: .; d_call: TRBD1; v_call: TRBV2; cdr3_length: 15; j_call: TRBJ1-1; cdr3_nt: TGTGCCAGCAGGACGCGACAGGGGGCGAACACTGAAGCTTTCTTT; cdr3_aa: CASRTRQGANTEAFF
clone_size: .; d_call: TRBD2; v_call: TRBV5-1; cdr3_length: 17; j_call: TRBJ2-1; cdr3_nt: TGCGCCAGCAGCCCGTCCATTTTAGCGGGGGGGCGGAATGAGCAGTTCTTC; cdr3_aa: CASSPSILAGGRNEQFF
clone_size: .; d_call: TRBD1; v_call: TRBV7-6; cdr3_length: 15; j_call: TRBJ2-3; cdr3_nt: TGTGCCAGCAGCTTAGAAGGGGGCCACACAGATACGCAGTATTTT; cdr3_aa: CASSLEGGHTDTQYF
clone_size: .; d_call: TRBD1; v_call: TRBV5-4; cdr3_length: 17; j_call: TRBJ2-6; cdr3_nt: TGTGCCAGCAGCTCGGGACAGGGGGCGACCGGGGCCAACGTCCTGACTTTC; cdr3_aa: CASSSGQGATGANVLTF
clone_size: .; d_call: TRBD2; v_call: TRBV18; cdr3_length: 15; j_call: TRBJ2-3; cdr3_nt: TGTGCCAGCTCACTTCCGGGACTAAGCACAGATACGCAGTATTTT; cdr3_aa: CASSLPGLSTDTQYF
clone_size: .; d_call: .; v_call: TRBV2; cdr3_length: 15; j_call: TRBJ1-1; cdr3_nt: TGTGCCAGCAGTGAAAATATGGGAGCGAACACTGAAGCTTTCTTT; cdr3_aa: CASSENMGANTEAFF
clone_size: .; d_call: .; v_call: TRBV10-2; cdr3_length: 13; j_call: TRBJ1-1; cdr3_nt: TGCGCCAGCAGGGGGAGATTGAACACTGAAGCTTTCTTT; cdr3_aa: CASRGRLNTEAFF
clone_size: few; d_call: .; v_call: TRBV6-4; cdr3_length: 14; j_call: TRBJ2-1; cdr3_nt: TGTGCCAGCAGTGAGCGGGGATCGGAGAATGAGCAGTTCTTC; cdr3_aa: CASSERGSENEQFF
clone_size: .; d_call: .; v_call: TRBV23-1; cdr3_length: 15; j_call: TRBJ1-5; cdr3_nt: TGCGCCAGCAGTCAATCCGGGGTTCTCTATCAGCCCCAGCATTTT; cdr3_aa: CASSQSGVLYQPQHF
clone_size: few; d_call: TRBD1; v_call: TRBV5-1; cdr3_length: 14; j_call: TRBJ2-5; cdr3_nt: TGCGCCAGCACCCAAGGACAGGGGGCTCGTGAGCAGTACTTC; cdr3_aa: CASTQGQGAREQYF
clone_size: .; d_call: TRBD1; v_call: TRBV5-1; cdr3_length: 14; j_call: TRBJ2-5; cdr3_nt: TGCGCCAGCAGCTCGACAGGGGGAATAGAGACCCAGTACTTC; cdr3_aa: CASSSTGGIETQYF
clone_size: once; d_call: .; v_call: TRBV11-3; cdr3_length: 15; j_call: TRBJ1-4; cdr3_nt: TGTGCCAGCAGCTCCGAAGGCAGGCCAAATGAAAAACTGTTTTTT; cdr3_aa: CASSSEGRPNEKLFF
clone_size: .; d_call: .; v_call: TRBV11-2; cdr3_length: 15; j_call: TRBJ2-2; cdr3_nt: TGTGCCAGCAGCTTATTCAGCAGGGACACCGGGGAGCTGTTTTTT; cdr3_aa: CASSLFSRDTGELFF
clone_size: .; d_call: .; v_call: TRBV30; cdr3_length: 11; j_call: TRBJ2-1; cdr3_nt: TGTGCCTGGACCCTTAGGGGTGAGCAGTTCTTC; cdr3_aa: CAWTLRGEQFF
clone_size: .; d_call: .; v_call: TRBV14; cdr3_length: 18; j_call: TRBJ1-1; cdr3_nt: TGTGCCAGCAGCCAAGAGGAGGGACCCTTCATCATGAACACTGAAGCTTTCTTT; cdr3_aa: CASSQEEGPFIMNTEAFF
clone_size: .; d_call: TRBD2; v_call: TRBV6-5; cdr3_length: 15; j_call: TRBJ2-1; cdr3_nt: TGTGCCAGCAGTCAAGGGGGCGGGGGGGCCAATGAGCAGTTCTTC; cdr3_aa: CASSQGGGGANEQFF
clone_size: .; d_call: .; v_call: TRBV5-4; cdr3_length: 14; j_call: TRBJ2-5; cdr3_nt: TGTGCCAGCAGCTCACAGACAGGGAGGAAGACCCAGTACTTC; cdr3_aa: CASSSQTGRKTQYF
clone_size: .; d_call: .; v_call: TRBV5-1; cdr3_length: 14; j_call: TRBJ2-3; cdr3_nt: TGCGCCAGCAGCCCACTAGTGCGCACAGATACGCAGTATTTT; cdr3_aa: CASSPLVRTDTQYF
clone_size: .; d_call: TRBD1; v_call: TRBV28; cdr3_length: 15; j_call: TRBJ1-1; cdr3_nt: TGTGCCAGCAGCCCCGTCGACAGGGGGGGATTGGGGGCTTTCTTT; cdr3_aa: CASSPVDRGGLGAFF
clone_size: .; d_call: TRBD1; v_call: TRBV6-5; cdr3_length: 15; j_call: TRBJ1-5; cdr3_nt: TGTGCCAGCAAGGCAACAGGGGAGCGCAATCAGCCCCAGCATTTT; cdr3_aa: CASKATGERNQPQHF
clone_size: .; d_call: .; v_call: TRBV9; cdr3_length: 13; j_call: TRBJ2-2; cdr3_nt: TGTGCCAGCAGCAGTCCGGGGGCCGGGGAGCTGTTTTTT; cdr3_aa: CASSSPGAGELFF
clone_size: .; d_call: TRBD1; v_call: TRBV6-6; cdr3_length: 15; j_call: TRBJ1-6; cdr3_nt: TGTGCCAGCAGGCCCGGGACAGCTAATAATTCACCCCTCCACTTT; cdr3_aa: CASRPGTANNSPLHF